What follows are 20 T cell receptor beta chains derived from one specimen sequenced in a study of radiotherapy plus CTLA-4 blockade in lung cancer. The method was immunoSEQ multiplex PCR; TCRdb's version includes in-frame clones alone and lacks a portion of them. The sample has roughly 59,000 clones; about 72% are singletons. The specimen comprised peripheral blood, sampled from a patient treated with radiotherapy plus ipilimumab. Every receptor here comes from a human donor with non-small cell lung cancer whose response to radiotherapy plus ipilimumab could not be evaluated.

This chain connects TRBV14 to TRBJ1-1, with 7 bases lining up with TRBD1. V lost 4 bases to trimming and J lost 5 bases; unmatched junction nucleotides: 1. CDR1 and CDR2 (germline): SGHDN, FVKESK. This CDR3 contains 12 residues. CDR3 nucleotides: TGTGCCAGCAGCCGACAGGGAACTGAAGCTTTCTTT. Amino acids: CASSRQGTEAFF.

The chain carries TRBV6-1 and TRBJ2-5; 7 nucleotides line up with TRBD1. Germline assignment: CDR1 MNHNS and CDR2 SASEGT. This CDR3 spans 15 amino acids. V lost 5 bases to trimming and J lost 5 bases; unmatched junction nucleotides: 11. CDR3 sequence (DNA): TGTGCCAGCAGTCGCAGACAGGGACCCTTGGAGACCCAGTACTTC. Amino acids: CASSRRQGPLETQYF.

This clone has more than one count but fewer than ten. CDR3 loop: CASGMNTEAFF. Here the CDR3 DNA reads TGTGCCAGCGGCATGAACACTGAAGCTTTCTTT. The gene calls are TRBV9 and TRBJ1-1; the D is unclear. V lost 7 bases and J lost 0, with 4 bases in between. The CDR3 is 11 residues long. Germline lookup yields CDR1 SGDLS and CDR2 YYNGEE.

The chain couples TRBV27 to TRBJ2-6, with a weak D call TRBD1 (5 bases). V lost 7 bases and J 2 bases, leaving 21 bases between the germline ends. Germline V gene data show CDR1 as MNHEY and CDR2 as SMNVEV (reference sequence). The CDR3 consists of 18 residues. CDR3 amino acids: CASTTVLDTGTGANVLTF. CDR3 nucleotides: TGTGCCAGCACTACCGTTCTGGATACAGGTACTGGGGCCAACGTCCTGACTTTC. The whole variable domain, filled in from reference TRBV27 and TRBJ2-6, reads EAQVTQNPRYLITVTGKKLTVTCSQNMNHEYMSWYRQDPGLGLRQIYYSMNVEVTDKGDVPEGYKVSRKEKRNFPLILESPSPNQTSLYFCASTTVLDTGTGANVLTFGAGSRLTVL.

The rearrangement uses TRBV18 and TRBJ1-4; D is unresolved. The germline V and J ends were trimmed by 3 bases and 6 bases, with 8 bases remaining between them. CDR3 length: 13 residues. Germline-derived CDR1 and CDR2 are KGHSH and LQKENI. The CDR3 DNA reads TGTGCCAGCTCACCGGTTAGAGATGAAAAACTGTTTTTT. It yields the protein CASSPVRDEKLFF.

The J gene is TRBJ2-3, the V gene TRBV2, with D possibly matching TRBD2 (7 bases). The V end was cut by 7 bases, the J end by 4 bases, with 15 bases between. Germline lookup yields CDR1 SNHLY and CDR2 FYNNEI. The CDR3 has 14 amino acids. The chain's CDR3 is CASTEGGGADTQYF. The CDR3 DNA is TGTGCCAGCACCGAGGGGGGGGGCGCAGATACGCAGTATTTT.

The chain uses TRBV30 and TRBJ1-5; no reliable D call. This CDR3 comprises 15 residues. Trimming took 0 bases from V and 7 from J, leaving 16 bases between them. The germline V gene has CDR1 GTSNPN and CDR2 SVGIG (reference sequence). As DNA, the CDR3 is TGTGCCTGGAGTGTACCCCGCCCGACAACACAGCCCCAGCATTTT. Residues: CAWSVPRPTTQPQHF.

CDR3 in DNA: TGCGCCAGCAGAAGAACCAGCGGTGTAAACACCGGGGAGCTGTTTTTT. Translating it yields CASRRTSGVNTGELFF. The chain carries TRBV5-1 and TRBJ2-2, with D possibly matching TRBD2 (5 bases). CDR1 and CDR2 (germline): SGHRS, YFSETQ. The length of the CDR3 is 16 residues. Trimming cost V 5 bases and J 2 bases, with 16 bases left between them.

The J gene is TRBJ1-2, the V gene TRBV5-1; D call uncertain. The germline V and J ends were trimmed by 7 bases and 4 bases, with 17 bases remaining between them. The CDR3 is 14 amino acids. In germline, CDR1 is SGHRS, CDR2 YFSETQ. The CDR3: CASAFLADSYGYTF. The CDR3 DNA is TGCGCCAGCGCGTTCTTGGCGGACTCCTATGGCTACACCTTC.

The genes are TRBV9 and TRBJ2-4, with D hard to call. V lost 3 bases, J lost 6 bases, and 10 bases lay in between. CDR3 length: 13 amino acids. The germline V gene has CDR1 SGDLS and CDR2 YYNGEE. The CDR3 here is CASSATTGNIQYF. The DNA for the CDR3 is TGTGCCAGCAGCGCCACCACCGGAAACATTCAGTACTTC.

The CDR3 DNA sequence: TGCGCCAGCAGCCAAGAATGGGGGGGGATGAACACTGAAGCTTTCTTT. This gives the protein CASSQEWGGMNTEAFF. This chain uses TRBV4-1 with TRBJ1-1, with D possibly TRBD1 on 5 matching bases. This CDR3 contains 16 residues. The V gene's germline CDR1 is MGHRA and CDR2 YSYEKL. Trimming took 0 bases from V and 0 from J, leaving 11 bases between them.

This clone was counted a few times. The chain uses TRBV28 and TRBJ1-3, with 8 bases matching TRBD1. The CDR3 extends over 17 amino acids. Trimming removed 9 bases from V and 6 bases from J; junction bases left unmatched: 19. Germline values: CDR1 MDHEN, CDR2 SYDVKM. CDR3 DNA sequence: TGTGCCAGAACCACAGGGGGTAACGCTTTTCTTGTAAACACCATATATTTT. Residues: CARTTGGNAFLVNTIYF. Full variable domain (missing parts from reference TRBV28 and TRBJ1-3): DVKVTQSSRYLVKRTGEKVFLECVQDMDHENMFWYRQDPGLGLRLIYFSYDVKMKEKGDIPEGYSVSREKKERFSLILESASTNQTSMYLCARTTGGNAFLVNTIYFGEGSWLTVV.

This clone appeared once. The chain uses TRBV11-2 and TRBJ2-2; D is possibly TRBD2 (5 bases). V was shortened by 3 bases and J by 4 bases, with 12 bases between the two germline ends. This CDR3 has 15 amino acids. Germline V lookup: CDR1 SGHAT, CDR2 FQNNGV. The CDR3 nucleotides are TGTGCCAGCAGCTTCGGTCGGGGTGTCACCGGGGAGCTGTTTTTT. This translates into CASSFGRGVTGELFF.

The J gene is TRBJ2-1, the V gene TRBV4-1; TRBD2 is a possible D gene (6 bases). The CDR3 loop spans 17 amino acids. V lost 4 bases to trimming and J lost 1 base, with 17 bases between them. CDR1 and CDR2 from the germline V gene are MGHRA and YSYEKL. The CDR3 reads CASSRPPSDGSYNEQFF. The CDR3 DNA reads TGCGCCAGCAGCCGACCACCTAGCGACGGGTCCTACAATGAGCAGTTCTTC.

V and J are TRBV7-2 and TRBJ1-3, with 7 positions matching TRBD1. The germline CDR1 and CDR2 sequences are SGHTA and FQGNSA. V lost 5 bases to trimming and J lost 3 bases; unmatched junction nucleotides: 4. This CDR3 comprises 14 residues. CDR3 sequence (DNA): TGTGCCAGCAGCGCGGACAGGAATGGAAACACCATATATTTT. Encoded protein: CASSADRNGNTIYF.

The CDR3 sequence: CASSTGLTEAFF. CDR3 bases: TGTGCCAGCAGCACAGGGTTAACTGAAGCTTTCTTT. The rearrangement uses TRBV9 and TRBJ1-1, with D possibly TRBD1 on 6 matching bases. Germline-derived CDR1 and CDR2 are SGDLS and YYNGEE. This CDR3 has 12 amino acids. Trimming left V 4 bases short and J 5 bases short, with 9 bases between.

V gene TRBV5-1 combines with J gene TRBJ2-1, with a weak D call TRBD1 (6 bases). V was clipped by 1 base and J by 7 bases, with 15 bases between them. The germline CDR1 and CDR2 sequences are SGHRS and YFSETQ. CDR3 length: 15 amino acids. The CDR3 is CASSLSQGISNEQFF. The CDR3, as DNA: TGCGCCAGCAGCTTGAGCCAGGGGATCAGTAATGAGCAGTTCTTC.

J is TRBJ2-5 and V is TRBV5-1; a weak D match, TRBD2 (5 bases). The CDR3 length is 18 residues. Trimming took 2 bases from V and 2 from J, leaving 22 bases between them. Germline CDR1 and CDR2: SGHRS and YFSETQ. CDR3 coding DNA: TGCGCCAGCAGCTTTTCCCTCTTTGCGGGTCAACGGCAAGAGACCCAGTACTTC. As protein: CASSFSLFAGQRQETQYF.

This clone was counted once. This chain connects TRBV9 to TRBJ1-4; 7 bases align to TRBD1. The length of the CDR3 is 19 residues. After removal of 8 bases from V and 4 bases from J, the junction contained 23 bases not matched to a gene. Germline loops: CDR1 SGDLS, CDR2 YYNGEE. As DNA, the CDR3 is TGTGCCAGATCGGACAGGTCCTCAAAAGTCGGGGCCTATAATGAAAAACTGTTTTTT. This codes for CARSDRSSKVGAYNEKLFF.

J is TRBJ2-2 and V is TRBV6-4; 7 nucleotides line up with TRBD1. The CDR3 totals 16 residues. Germline CDR1 reads MRHNA; CDR2 reads SNTAGT. The ends lost 6 bases at V and 0 bases at J; junction bases unmatched: 7. In DNA, the CDR3 is TGTGCCAGCAGCCCCTCCGGGACAGCGAACACCGGGGAGCTGTTTTTT. The encoded protein is CASSPSGTANTGELFF.